A selection of T cell receptor beta chains follows, all from one sample in a study of metastatic and nonmetastatic thyroid tumors. TCRdb ran MiXCR on the PCR reads. The sample contains about 40,000 clones, 11% of which appear only once. What was sequenced was blood. These receptors were collected from a female donor with papillary thyroid cancer or a benign thyroid nodule (not recorded which). Some clones in this sample may be carry-over from other donors' samples. Both conserved end residues are part of each CDR3.

V gene	J gene	CDR3 protein
TRBV19	TRBJ2-2	CASSRAFGPNTGELFF
TRBV7-9	TRBJ1-1	CASSPRGGTEAFF
TRBV2	TRBJ2-6	CASSITGAGANVLTF
TRBV7-8	TRBJ2-1	CASSLGGGRHNEQFF
TRBV5-1	TRBJ2-5	CASSRVGTDETQYF
TRBV19	TRBJ2-1	CASSAGRTSDNEQFF
TRBV12-3/TRBV12-4	TRBJ1-2	CASSLAGAGDGYTF
TRBV10-3	TRBJ2-3	CAISDPVGGQGLTDTQYF
TRBV30	TRBJ1-2	CAWSVNIGTAYGYTF
TRBV7-8	TRBJ1-5	CASSLQGGSPGGQHF
TRBV24-1	TRBJ1-1	CATSERSDDEAFF
TRBV15	TRBJ1-1	CATSRGSGTARGTEAFF
TRBV20-1	TRBJ2-3	CSAKTLSSYF
TRBV20-1	TRBJ2-5	CSASQLAGKETQYF
TRBV18	TRBJ1-1	CASSPLGQNTEAFF
TRBV10-3	TRBJ1-2	CAISESLTGRTGHGYTF
TRBV20-1	TRBJ1-3	CSAPFLGGNTIYF
TRBV6-1	TRBJ1-3	CASSEVVTAVGDTIYF
TRBV10-3	TRBJ1-2	CAIISSRPGHRMGGYGYTF
TRBV11-2	TRBJ2-1	CASSLEVAVYNEQFF
TRBV7-8	TRBJ2-2	CASSSNRGVGGELFF
TRBV24-1	TRBJ2-5	CATSDLTAETQYF
TRBV5-1	TRBJ2-5	CASSQDRYQETQYF
TRBV4-3	TRBJ1-2	CASSPPGQGRGYTF
TRBV5-1	TRBJ2-7	CASISLAGGVGEQYF
TRBV11-2	TRBJ2-3	CASSLEWGGSTDTQYF
TRBV28	TRBJ2-7	CASSPAAVGNEQYF
TRBV19	TRBJ2-2	CASSVAATGELFF
TRBV2	TRBJ2-2	CASGSESDTGELFF
TRBV28	TRBJ2-1	CASSRTPFYEQFF
TRBV6-1	TRBJ1-2	CASSPPLGTANYGYTF
TRBV20-1	TRBJ1-4	CSARDRLAQEKLFF
TRBV5-5	TRBJ1-2	CASSRRGDYGYTF
TRBV2	TRBJ2-3	CASRESRDTQYF
TRBV7-7	TRBJ2-3	CASSLDGPLDTQYF
TRBV28	TRBJ2-1	CASSLLGSGLAVNEQFF
TRBV28	TRBJ2-4	CASSPEGLKNIQYF
TRBV4-1	TRBJ1-3	CASSQVVGFSGNTIYF
TRBV3-1	TRBJ2-7	CASSQVGREQYF
TRBV20-1	TRBJ1-5	CSARSGTGNQPQHF
TRBV7-8	TRBJ2-3	CASSPNRSGRRDTQYF
TRBV7-9	TRBJ1-2	CASRTGGDYGYTF
TRBV9	TRBJ1-1	CASSANTGAAEAFF
TRBV9	TRBJ2-3	CASSEGNTDTQYF
TRBV2	TRBJ1-5	CASSPQGADSNQPQHF
TRBV7-2	TRBJ2-5	CASSTYGETQYF
TRBV20-1	TRBJ2-3	CSAEWLGPYTQYF